The clone carrying this T cell receptor beta chain was observed at least ten times. Unique molecular identifiers were used to barcode this TCRbeta library. One entry per CDR3 protein, called by TCRdb with MiXCR from the PCR reads. The profile shows about 610,000 distinct CDR3 sequences, over 9.5% of them singletons. This sample was included in a study of T-cell reconstitution after alpha-beta-depleted transplantation in children. V lost 1 base, J lost 11 bases, and 14 bases lay in between. Germline V gene lookup returns CDR1 MNHNS and CDR2 SASEGT. The CDR3 loop spans 13 amino acids. Here the sequenced sample was PBMCs from the stem cell graft donor, taken from the stem cell graft. The J gene is TRBJ1-1, the V gene TRBV6-1; D gene ambiguous. This receptor was taken from a human donor who donated a stem cell graft to a child with acute myeloid leukemia. This CDR3 reads CASSEVPRQAAFF. In DNA form, the CDR3 reads TGTGCCAGCAGTGAAGTCCCCCGTCAGGCGGCTTTCTTT.